This T cell receptor (beta chain) was identified during a study of shared clonotypes between healthy human individuals. Measured with immunoSEQ multiplex PCR; TCRdb has only the in-frame clones, and not every one. The sample carries approximately 1,500,000 clones, 95% to 97% recorded once. Both subsets, CD45RA+ naive and CD45RA-negative memory, were split from the CD4+ cells. The sequence derives from a man in his thirties or forties in good health. Material: naive CD4+ T cells sorted from blood. As to subset: CD45RA+ positively selected.

This CDR3 is CASSISASAETQYF. The CDR3 bases are TGTGCCAGCAGTATTTCCGCTAGCGCGGAGACCCAGTACTTC. This chain connects TRBV7-9 to TRBJ2-5, with TRBD2 as a possible D gene (6 bases). This CDR3 comprises 14 residues. Germline V lookup: CDR1 SEHNR, CDR2 FQNEAQ (reference sequence). V lost 6 bases and J 5 bases, leaving 16 bases between the germline ends.